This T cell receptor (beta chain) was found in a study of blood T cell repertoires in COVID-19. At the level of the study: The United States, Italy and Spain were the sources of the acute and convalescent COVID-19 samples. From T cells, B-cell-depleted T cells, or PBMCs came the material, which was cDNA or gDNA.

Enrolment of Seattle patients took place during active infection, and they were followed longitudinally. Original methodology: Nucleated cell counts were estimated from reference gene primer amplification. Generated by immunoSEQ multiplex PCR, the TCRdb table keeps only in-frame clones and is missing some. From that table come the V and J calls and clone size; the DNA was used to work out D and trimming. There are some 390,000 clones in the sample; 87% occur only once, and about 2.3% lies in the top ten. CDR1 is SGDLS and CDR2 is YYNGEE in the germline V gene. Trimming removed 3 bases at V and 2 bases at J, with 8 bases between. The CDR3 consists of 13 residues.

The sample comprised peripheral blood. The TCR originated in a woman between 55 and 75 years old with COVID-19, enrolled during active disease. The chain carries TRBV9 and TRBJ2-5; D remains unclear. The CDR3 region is CASSAGSQETQYF. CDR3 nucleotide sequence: TGTGCCAGCAGCGCCGGGTCTCAAGAGACCCAGTACTTC.